There are many counts of the clone carrying this T cell receptor beta chain. This CDR3 region has 13 residues. Germline-derived CDR1 and CDR2 are SNHLY and FYNNEI. V lost 7 bases and J lost 5, with 11 bases in between. The data belong to a study of blood T cell repertoires in COVID-19. Study-wide context: Sites across the United States, Italy and Spain contributed samples from acute and convalescent COVID-19. T cells, B-cell-depleted T cells, or PBMCs provided the cDNA or gDNA that served as material.

Original data processing: Using reference gene primer amplification, nucleated cell counts were estimated. Using immunoSEQ multiplex PCR, the repertoire was profiled, and TCRdb retains in-frame clones only, with some absent. From that table come the V and J calls and clone size; the DNA was used to work out D and trimming. This sample has approximately 260,000 clones; around 85% occur once, and the top ten carry 4%. The TCR was taken from a woman aged 40 to 49 with active or convalescent COVID-19. V gene TRBV2 combines with J gene TRBJ1-4; no reliable D call. The sample was peripheral blood. The CDR3 reads CASKGLQNEKLFF. The CDR3 coding sequence is TGTGCCAGCAAAGGACTGCAAAATGAAAAACTGTTTTTT.